The 27 T cell receptor beta chains reported below all come from one sample, sequenced in a study of CD8 T cells in ankylosing spondylitis. Study findings and constraints: Ankylosing spondylitis blood appeared to be characterized by a TCR beta motif of several highly homologous variants.

TCRdb reprocessed the 5' RACE reads via MiXCR and lists one record per CDR3 protein. The table lists 450,000 to 550,000 distinct CDR3 sequences, about 5.7% of them singletons, with around 3.5% in the top ten. Their antigens are not known. Sequenced input: blood, either unsorted or a sorted T cell fraction (not recorded which). These receptors were collected from a male donor with ankylosing spondylitis.

This clonotype was seen ten or more times. The J gene is TRBJ1-1, the V gene TRBV5-1; weak D call: TRBD1 (5 bases). CDR1 is SGHRS and CDR2 is YFSETQ in the germline V gene. The V end was cut by 3 bases, the J end by 5 bases, with 14 bases between. The length of the CDR3 is 14 residues. The DNA of the CDR3 is TGCGCCAGCAGCTGGGGAAGCCCAGGGACTGAAGCTTTCTTT. Translation gives CASSWGSPGTEAFF.

A few counts support this clonotype. This rearrangement joins TRBV4-3 to TRBJ2-7; 9 nucleotides line up with TRBD1. The CDR3 loop spans 15 amino acids. V was pared by 4 bases and J by 5 bases, with 9 bases of the junction left unmatched. Germline CDR1 reads LGHNA; CDR2 reads YSLEER. The CDR3 bases are TGCGCCAGCAGCCGTGTCGGGACAGGGTTCAACGAGCAGTACTTC. It is translated as CASSRVGTGFNEQYF.

The chain employs TRBV7-2 and TRBJ2-7; D perhaps matches TRBD1 (5 bases). CDR1 and CDR2 (germline): SGHTA, FQGNSA. The V and J ends lost 2 bases and 7 bases respectively, with 21 bases between them. The CDR3 has 16 amino acids. The CDR3: CASSLLGPGKGNEQYF. In DNA form, the CDR3 reads TGTGCCAGCAGCTTATTGGGGCCAGGGAAGGGAAATGAGCAGTACTTC.

This clonotype appeared a few times. The chain combines TRBV29-1 with TRBJ2-7, with D perhaps TRBD1 (5 bases). Germline-derived CDR1 and CDR2 are SQVTM and ANQGSEA. The CDR3 consists of 12 residues. Between the trimmed V and J ends, which lost 4 bases and 5 bases, there was a span of 12 bases. This CDR3 is CSVVIQGNEQYF. CDR3 nucleotide sequence: TGCAGCGTTGTTATCCAGGGAAACGAGCAGTACTTC.

The chain uses TRBV3-1 and TRBJ2-7, with TRBD1 matching 10 bases. The CDR3 has 18 residues. The germline V gene encodes CDR1 LGHDT and CDR2 YNNKEL (reference sequence). With 1 base clipped from V and 1 base from J, the junction kept 10 bases outside the gene matches. CDR3 protein: CASSQGSYGTGVSYEQYF. The CDR3 region has the DNA TGTGCCAGCAGCCAAGGAAGTTATGGGACAGGGGTTTCCTACGAGCAGTACTTC.

In this sample, this clonotype turned up many times. The chain links TRBV7-2 to TRBJ1-3; 8 nucleotides line up with TRBD1. Losses at the gene ends were 3 bases for V and 8 bases for J; bases not matched to a gene: 6. There are 14 residues in the CDR3. Germline CDR1 reads SGHTA; CDR2 reads FQGNSA. CDR3 coding DNA: TGTGCCAGCAGCTTCAGGACAGGGAGCGACACCATATATTTT. This sequence encodes CASSFRTGSDTIYF.

Many counts were recorded for this clonotype. The chain's CDR3 is CASSYRRTVAYEQYF. The CDR3 region has the DNA TGTGCCAGCAGTTACCGCCGGACAGTGGCCTACGAGCAGTACTTC. The chain employs TRBV6-2 or TRBV6-3 and TRBJ2-7; possibly TRBD1 for D (6 bases). V lost 2 bases and J lost 2, with 13 bases in between. Germline values: CDR1 MNHEY, CDR2 SVGEGT. The CDR3 totals 15 residues.

In its sample, this clonotype was seen many times. The chain has TRBV9 and TRBJ1-2; D is possibly TRBD1 (5 bases). This CDR3 has 13 residues. V was pared by 7 bases and J by 11 bases, with 21 bases between. CDR1 is SGDLS, CDR2 YYNGEE, per germline. CDR3 DNA sequence: TGTGCCAGCTATAGGACAACACCTTACGGGTACACCTTC. This encodes CASYRTTPYGYTF.

This clonotype was detected many times. The rearrangement joins TRBV20-1 to TRBJ2-5, with 11 bases that match TRBD2. The CDR3 spans 15 residues. In germline, CDR1 is DFQATT, CDR2 SNEGSKA (reference sequence). J lost 4 bases, V lost 4 bases, and 8 bases had no gene match. CDR3 bases: TGCAGTGCTACCGGAGGTAGCGGGAGGGGAGAGACCCAGTACTTC. It specifies CSATGGSGRGETQYF.

This rearrangement joins TRBV24-1 to TRBJ2-4, with D unclear. Between the trimmed V and J ends, which lost 5 bases and 5 bases, there was a span of 9 bases. This CDR3 region has 13 residues. Germline V gives CDR1 KGHDR, CDR2 SFDVKD. DNA for the CDR3: TGTGCCACCAGTGGGGCAGTAGAAAACATTCAGTACTTC. Translating it yields CATSGAVENIQYF.

This clonotype was recorded at least ten times. DNA of the CDR3: TGTGCCAGCAGCTTAGCTGAGCGGACCGGGGAGCTGTTTTTT. This encodes CASSLAERTGELFF. The chain links TRBV7-2 to TRBJ2-2; perhaps TRBD2 as D (5 bases). The CDR3 is made up of 14 amino acids. Germline CDR1 and CDR2: SGHTA and FQGNSA. The V gene lost 0 bases and the J gene lost 5 bases, with 7 bases spanning the gap.

This chain links TRBV5-1 with TRBJ2-3; no clear D gene. The CDR3 is made up of 16 amino acids. The germline CDR1 and CDR2 sequences are SGHRS and YFSETQ. The germline V and J ends were trimmed by 0 bases and 0 bases, with 11 bases remaining between them. In DNA, the CDR3 is TGCGCCAGCAGCTTGGTTGGTGGTCGGAGCACAGATACGCAGTATTTT. It codes for CASSLVGGRSTDTQYF. The full variable domain, with the rest looked up from reference TRBV5-1 and TRBJ2-3, is KAGVTQTPRYLIKTRGQQVTLSCSPISGHRSVSWYQQTPGQGLQFLFEYFSETQRNKGNFPGRFSGRQFSNSRSEMNVSTLELGDSALYLCASSLVGGRSTDTQYFGPGTRLTVL.

This clonotype was seen ten or more times. The J gene is TRBJ2-7, the V gene TRBV7-2; D not certain. From germline, CDR1 is SGHTA and CDR2 FQGNSA. The CDR3 runs to 14 residues. V lost 3 bases to trimming and J lost 9 bases, with 18 bases between them. CDR3 bases: TGTGCCAGCAGCTTCCGGGCCGCTCTATCCGTGCAGTACTTC. Protein product: CASSFRAALSVQYF.

This clonotype has ten or more counts. J is TRBJ1-3 and V is TRBV12-3 or TRBV12-4; no firm D call. V was trimmed by 7 bases and J by 2 bases, leaving 12 bases between them. The CDR3 loop spans 14 amino acids. CDR3 DNA sequence: TGTGCCAGCACCTCGGGAGGTACTGGAAACACCATATATTTT. It encodes CASTSGGTGNTIYF.

At least ten counts were recorded for this clonotype. The chain links TRBV5-1 to TRBJ1-4; D uncertain. Germline-derived CDR1 and CDR2 are SGHRS and YFSETQ. The CDR3 spans 15 residues. V was trimmed by 2 bases and J by 7 bases, leaving 15 bases between them. The CDR3 sequence is CASSFEGNRGEKLFF. CDR3 sequence (DNA): TGCGCCAGCAGCTTCGAGGGAAATCGTGGTGAAAAACTGTTTTTT.

This clonotype has a count of ten or more. V and J are TRBV18 and TRBJ1-3; D gene uncertain. The CDR3 contains 15 residues. Trimming removed 0 bases from V and 0 bases from J, with 6 bases in between. Germline CDR1 is KGHSH and CDR2 is LQKENI. CDR3 sequence: CASSPPSRSGNTIYF. In DNA form, the CDR3 reads TGTGCCAGCTCACCACCCAGCCGCTCTGGAAACACCATATATTTT.

This clonotype showed up just a few times. The V and J genes are TRBV15 and TRBJ1-5, with D possibly TRBD1 on 6 matching bases. The CDR3 contains 15 residues. Germline-derived CDR1 and CDR2 are LNHNV and YYDKDF (reference sequence). V was trimmed by 6 bases and J by 7 bases, leaving 19 bases between them. The CDR3 is CATRSGIGGFQPQHF. As DNA, the CDR3 is TGTGCCACCAGGTCGGGTATAGGGGGATTCCAGCCCCAGCATTTT.

This clonotype appeared many times. The chain combines TRBV10-3 with TRBJ2-2; D perhaps matches TRBD1 (5 bases). Per germline, CDR1 ENHRY and CDR2 SYGVKD. The CDR3 contains 11 residues. The ends were cut back, 6 bases at V and 6 bases at J, with 5 bases in the middle. The CDR3 region has the DNA TGTGCCATCAGGGGGCCCGGGGAGCTGTTTTTT. Its translation is CAIRGPGELFF.

This clonotype has at least ten counts. The V and J genes are TRBV10-3 and TRBJ1-5, with D unresolved. V was trimmed by 4 bases and J by 4 bases, leaving 5 bases between them. Germline CDR1 is ENHRY and CDR2 is SYGVKD. The CDR3 spans 12 residues. The DNA of the CDR3 is TGTGCCATCAGTGTACCTAATCAGCCCCAGCATTTT. This gives the protein CAISVPNQPQHF.

As for this clonotype: This may stem from a read error, because a much larger clone lies one nucleotide away. The chain links TRBV7-2 to TRBJ2-7; D is tentatively TRBD1 or TRBD2 (5 bases each). Per the germline V gene, CDR1 is SGHTA and CDR2 is FQGNSA. This CDR3 is 14 amino acids long. CDR3 region: CAGSRDPKYYEQYF. The CDR3 coding sequence is TGTGCCGGCAGTCGGGACCCTAAATACTACGAGCAGTACTTC.

This clonotype was seen at least ten times. J is TRBJ2-5 and V is TRBV2; TRBD2 agrees at 7 bases. The germline V gene encodes CDR1 SNHLY and CDR2 FYNNEI. The CDR3 sequence is 13 residues long. The trim removed 7 bases at V and 1 base at J, leaving 3 bases unmatched. DNA for the CDR3: TGTGCCAGCACCTCGGGGGGCCAAGAGACCCAGTACTTC. Protein product: CASTSGGQETQYF.

This clonotype was found many times. The CDR3 DNA is TGTGCCAGCAGCTTAGTGTTGAGAACCGGGGAGCTGTTTTTT. Encoded protein: CASSLVLRTGELFF. J is TRBJ2-2 and V is TRBV11-2; unclear D gene. Germline CDR1 SGHAT, CDR2 FQNNGV. CDR3 length equals 14 residues. V was trimmed by 1 base and J by 5 bases, leaving 8 bases between them.

The table lists this clonotype with many counts. This rearrangement joins TRBV20-1 to TRBJ1-2; D is undetermined. Germline V lookup: CDR1 DFQATT, CDR2 SNEGSKA (reference sequence). The CDR3 loop spans 10 amino acids. V was cut by 2 bases and J by 6 bases, with 4 bases left in between. The CDR3, as DNA: TGCAGTGCTAGAAGGGATGGCTACACCTTC. It yields the protein CSARRDGYTF.

This clonotype was found many times. The chain joins TRBV7-9 to TRBJ1-1; tentative D call: TRBD1 (5 bases). Per germline, CDR1 SEHNR and CDR2 FQNEAQ (reference sequence). CDR3 size: 13 residues. Trimming removed 5 bases from V and 8 bases from J, with 15 bases in between. CDR3 sequence (DNA): TGTGCCAGCAGCACGTACAGGACGAAGGAAGCTTTCTTT. Residues: CASSTYRTKEAFF.

This clonotype was seen many times. The J gene is TRBJ1-6, the V gene TRBV6-1, with 7 bases lining up with TRBD1. CDR3 length: 14 amino acids. The germline gives CDR1 MNHNS, CDR2 SASEGT. Trimming removed 5 bases from V and 7 bases from J; junction bases left unmatched: 5. The CDR3 nucleotides are TGTGCCAGCAGTCGTGGACAGGAGAATTCACCCCTCCACTTT. It translates to CASSRGQENSPLHF.

This clonotype was counted a few times. The V gene is TRBV29-1, the J gene TRBJ1-2, with D maybe TRBD1 (5 bases). Germline CDR1 reads SQVTM; CDR2 reads ANQGSEA. The CDR3 is 13 residues long. The ends were cut back, 3 bases at V and 1 base at J, with 9 bases in the middle. The CDR3 sequence: CSVDREVNYGYTF. Written as DNA, the CDR3 is TGCAGCGTTGACAGGGAGGTTAACTATGGCTACACCTTC.

This clonotype showed up many times. The chain carries TRBV27 and TRBJ2-7; D possibly corresponds to TRBD1 (5 bases). Deletions cut 6 bases from V and 3 bases from J, with 15 bases between. The CDR3 consists of 14 residues. Germline V gene lookup returns CDR1 MNHEY and CDR2 SMNVEV (reference sequence). CDR3 in amino acids: CASRRTGPSYEQYF. The CDR3 DNA is TGTGCCAGCAGACGAACAGGCCCAAGCTACGAGCAGTACTTC.